This T cell receptor (beta chain) was retrieved from a study of PD-L1 blockade in urothelial cancer. About the study: Blood analysis occurred 3 weeks (second dose) and 6 weeks after treatment start. Among blood samples, the median T cell count was approximately 150,000.

Time point defined: pretreatment peripheral blood. Some clones are missing from TCRdb's copy, which holds only in-frame ones; the method was immunoSEQ multiplex PCR. Of about 95,000 clones in the sample, 90% are singletons; the top ten hold 1.6%. This sequence originates from a man aged 60-69 years with urothelial cancer. The material sequenced was PBMCs, taken around atezolizumab (anti-PD-L1) treatment.

The CDR3 sequence: CASSYSSGPLDEQFF. In nucleotides, the CDR3 is TGTGCCAGCAGTTACTCGAGCGGACCCTTGGATGAGCAGTTCTTC. The chain recombines TRBV6-5 with TRBJ2-1, with D maybe TRBD2 (5 bases). This CDR3 comprises 15 residues. The V gene's germline CDR1 is MNHEY and CDR2 SVGAGI. V dropped 0 bases and J dropped 8 bases, with 14 bases sitting between them.